This TCR beta chain is from a study of CD8+ T cells in alopecia areata. Germline CDR1 is MGHDK and CDR2 is SYGVNS. With 0 bases removed from V and 5 bases from J, the gap between germline ends came to 10 bases. This CDR3 spans 14 amino acids. Both peripheral blood and punch biopsies of lesional scalp skin were obtained from patients who had alopecia areata. cDNA reverse transcribed from extracted RNA served as the sequencing template. Sequencing was performed with immunoSEQ multiplex PCR; in TCRdb, only in-frame clones are kept and a portion is missing. The sample carries 200,000 to 250,000 clones, roughly two thirds recorded once. This clone is a singleton in its sample.

This specimen consisted of CD4+ T cells sorted from blood, obtained at week 0. This TCR came from a human donor with alopecia areata. This chain joins TRBV25-1 and TRBJ1-2, with D unclear. The DNA for the CDR3 is TGTGCCAGCAGTGAATATAGGACCGAGTATGGCTACACCTTC. Amino acid sequence: CASSEYRTEYGYTF.